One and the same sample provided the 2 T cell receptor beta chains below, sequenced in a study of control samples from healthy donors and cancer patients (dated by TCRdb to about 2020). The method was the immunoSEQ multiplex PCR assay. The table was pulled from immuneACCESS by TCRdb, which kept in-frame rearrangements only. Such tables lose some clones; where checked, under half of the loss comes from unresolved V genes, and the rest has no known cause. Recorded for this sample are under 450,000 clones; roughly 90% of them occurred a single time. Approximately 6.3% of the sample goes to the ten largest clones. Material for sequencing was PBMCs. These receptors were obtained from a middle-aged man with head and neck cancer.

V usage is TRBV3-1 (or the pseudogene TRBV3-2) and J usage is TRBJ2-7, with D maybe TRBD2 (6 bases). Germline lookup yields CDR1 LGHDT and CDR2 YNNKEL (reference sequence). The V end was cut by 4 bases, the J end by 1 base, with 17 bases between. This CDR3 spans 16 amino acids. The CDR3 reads CASSRRGGSFSYEQYF. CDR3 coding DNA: TGTGCCAGCAGCCGACGTGGGGGGTCCTTTTCCTACGAGCAGTACTTC.

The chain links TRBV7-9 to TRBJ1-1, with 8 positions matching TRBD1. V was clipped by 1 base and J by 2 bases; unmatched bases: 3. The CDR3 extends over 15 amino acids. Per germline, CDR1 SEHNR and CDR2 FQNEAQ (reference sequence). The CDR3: CASSLGQGANTEAFF. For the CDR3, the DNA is TGTGCCAGCAGCTTAGGTCAGGGGGCTAACACTGAAGCTTTCTTT.